Below are 27 T cell receptor beta chains sequenced from a single sample in a study of breast tumors, draining lymph nodes, adjacent tissues. TCRdb ran MiXCR on the multiplex PCR reads and lists one entry per CDR3 protein. This table has 130,000 or so distinct CDR3 sequences, 21% appearing once. Samples came from axillary lymph nodes draining the breast cancer. Sequencing used axillary lymph node tissue. These receptors came from a female donor with breast cancer. Some clones in this sample may be carry-over from other donors' samples.

This clonotype was counted at least ten times. The chain links TRBV5-1 to TRBJ2-1, with a weak D call TRBD1 (8 bases). There are 15 residues in the CDR3. V lost 3 bases and J 1 base, leaving 11 bases between the germline ends. Germline V gives CDR1 SGHRS, CDR2 YFSETQ. The CDR3, as DNA: TGCGCCAGCAGCTCACAGGGGGGGTCCTACAATGAGCAGTTCTTC. Amino acid sequence: CASSSQGGSYNEQFF.

This clonotype was observed many times. The chain carries TRBV29-1 and TRBJ2-7; 9 positions match TRBD1. CDR3 length equals 12 residues. CDR1 is SQVTM and CDR2 is ANQGSEA in the germline V gene. J lost 4 bases, V lost 4 bases, and 2 bases had no gene match. This CDR3 is CSVVQGAYEQYF. The CDR3 DNA reads TGCAGCGTTGTACAGGGGGCTTACGAGCAGTACTTC.

This clonotype was counted many times. The genes are TRBV2 and TRBJ1-2; 11 positions agree with TRBD1. The CDR3 is 16 residues long. Germline V gives CDR1 SNHLY, CDR2 FYNNEI. Trimming removed 0 bases from V and 7 bases from J; junction bases left unmatched: 7. The CDR3 nucleotides read TGTGCCAGCAGTGAAGCGCTTCGGGACAGGGGGTCTGGCTACACCTTC. It translates to CASSEALRDRGSGYTF.

This clonotype occurred many times. The rearrangement joins TRBV19 to TRBJ1-5; 7 bases are shared with TRBD1. The V segment lost 4 bases and the J segment 4 bases; nucleotides outside the gene matches: 10. Germline assignment: CDR1 LNHDA and CDR2 SQIVND (reference sequence). The CDR3 has 16 amino acids. The CDR3, as DNA: TGTGCCAGTAGTAGCCACAGGGGTTCTACGAATCAGCCCCAGCATTTT. Residues: CASSSHRGSTNQPQHF.

Regarding this clonotype: This clone may be a read error of a much larger clone one base away. The V and J genes are TRBV6-5 and TRBJ2-6, with D perhaps given as TRBD1 or TRBD2 (5 bases each). Germline loops: CDR1 MNHEY, CDR2 SVGAGI. This CDR3 region has 15 residues. The CDR3 loop reads CASSYSRYGANALTF. CDR3 coding DNA: TGTGCCAGCAGTTACTCTCGTTACGGGGCCAACGCCCTGACTTTC.

The chain links TRBV10-2 to TRBJ1-6; D not certain. Germline-derived CDR1 and CDR2 are WSHSY and SAAADI. The CDR3 length is 13 residues. V shed 4 bases and J shed 4 bases, with 5 bases lying between them. The CDR3 region is CASSGAYNSPLHF. DNA of the CDR3: TGCGCCAGCAGTGGGGCTTATAATTCACCCCTCCACTTT.

With regard to this clonotype: A much more abundant neighbour one base away suggests this may be a read error. A read error is likely, as this CDR3 ends without the conserved phenylalanine or tryptophan. J is TRBJ2-7 and V is TRBV7-7, with 7 nucleotides matching TRBD2. There are 14 residues in the CDR3. Germline-derived CDR1 and CDR2 are SSHAT and FNYEAQ (reference sequence). CDR3 protein: CASSPGRGSYEQYL. The DNA of the CDR3 is TGTGCTAGCAGCCCCGGGCGGGGGTCCTACGAGCAGTACCTC.

This clonotype was recorded at least ten times. This chain connects TRBV6-1 to TRBJ1-6; TRBD1 matches at 10 bases. Germline V gives CDR1 MNHNS, CDR2 SASEGT. The CDR3 has 17 residues. Trimming at V came to 10 bases and at J to 3 bases, leaving 12 bases not matched to a gene. The CDR3: CATLKDRGSFYNSPLHF. CDR3 in DNA: TGTGCCACCCTGAAGGACAGGGGGTCCTTCTATAATTCACCCCTCCACTTT.

The CDR3 DNA is TGCGCCAGCAGCTCCGGGACTCGACGCACAGATACGCAGTATTTT. Translating it yields CASSSGTRRTDTQYF. The chain links TRBV5-1 to TRBJ2-3; maybe TRBD2 (6 bases). Trimming took off 3 bases at V and 1 base at J, with 12 bases between the two ends. CDR1 is SGHRS, CDR2 YFSETQ, per germline. The length of the CDR3 is 15 residues.

This clonotype has ten or more counts. The chain carries TRBV9 and TRBJ2-1; 8 bases agree with TRBD1. Germline V gene lookup returns CDR1 SGDLS and CDR2 YYNGEE. V trimming: 3 bases; J trimming: 1 base; junction bases outside the gene matches: 12. The CDR3 covers 18 residues. The CDR3 region has the DNA TGTGCCAGCAGCGCGACAGGGGCCCCCCAAGAGTCCTACAATGAGCAGTTCTTC. It yields the protein CASSATGAPQESYNEQFF.

The J gene is TRBJ1-2, the V gene TRBV28; 7 nucleotides align to TRBD1. The junction had 11 bases not matched to a gene; V was cut back by 6 bases and J by 4 bases. CDR1 and CDR2 (germline): MDHEN, SYDVKM. This CDR3 region has 15 residues. In nucleotides, the CDR3 is TGTGCCAGCAGACCCCCAGGGGGGGTCGGCTATGGCTACACCTTC. It yields the protein CASRPPGGVGYGYTF.

Note on this clonotype: A much bigger clone sits one base away, suggesting this may be a read error. The chain is built from TRBV7-8 and TRBJ2-7; 10 bases line up with TRBD1. Looked up from germline, CDR1 is SGHVS and CDR2 is FQNEAQ. The length of the CDR3 is 16 residues. The CDR3 region is CASSFKRGQGNYEQHF. For the CDR3, the DNA is TGTGCCAGCAGCTTCAAGCGGGGACAGGGGAACTACGAGCAGCACTTC.

The table lists this clonotype with many counts. The V call is TRBV10-3, the J call TRBJ2-1; 10 bases map to TRBD2. Germline loops: CDR1 ENHRY, CDR2 SYGVKD. The CDR3 is 15 residues long. The trim removed 4 bases at V and 5 bases at J, leaving 5 bases unmatched. The CDR3 nucleotides are TGTGCCATCAGTGGGACTAGCGGAATAAACAATGAGCAGTTCTTC. Translated, it gives CAISGTSGINNEQFF.

This clonotype has a handful of counts. V usage is TRBV2 and J usage is TRBJ1-1, with 7 bases lining up with TRBD1. Germline values: CDR1 SNHLY, CDR2 FYNNEI. CDR3 length equals 14 residues. Unmatched junction bases numbered 6, after V lost 5 bases and J lost 3 bases. The CDR3 here is CASSPGQLYTEAFF. The CDR3 region has the DNA TGTGCCAGCAGTCCGGGACAGCTATACACTGAAGCTTTCTTT.

V usage is TRBV2 and J usage is TRBJ1-1; no clear D. V was trimmed by 3 bases and J by 6 bases, leaving 5 bases between them. The germline gives CDR1 SNHLY, CDR2 FYNNEI. The CDR3 consists of 11 residues. The chain's CDR3 is CASSDRPEAFF. The CDR3 DNA reads TGTGCCAGCAGTGATCGCCCTGAAGCTTTCTTT.

The table lists this clonotype with a few counts. J is TRBJ2-5 and V is TRBV24-1; TRBD2 matches 8 bases. Germline CDR1 is KGHDR and CDR2 is SFDVKD. CDR3 size: 15 residues. J gave up 4 bases and V 0 bases, and 3 bases lay outside the gene matches. The CDR3 spells CATSDLKRGRETQYF. The CDR3 DNA follows: TGTGCCACCAGTGATTTGAAGCGGGGGAGAGAGACCCAGTACTTC.

On this clonotype itself: Germline is not matched at one junction end, which may reflect a read error. The gene calls are TRBV12-3 or TRBV12-4 and TRBJ2-2, with TRBD2 as a possible D gene (5 bases). This CDR3 contains 11 residues. The CDR3 coding sequence is TGTGCCAGCAGTTCAGAAGCGGAGCTGCTTTTT. It codes for CASSSEAELLF.

About this clonotype itself: The conserved closing phenylalanine or tryptophan is absent in this CDR3, likely reflecting a read error. CDR3 sequence reads: CAWRQGRNEQFL. The CDR3 nucleotides read TGTGCCTGGAGACAGGGCCGGAATGAGCAGTTCCTC. This chain connects TRBV30 to TRBJ2-1; maybe TRBD1 (6 bases). Germline CDR1 and CDR2: GTSNPN and SVGIG (reference sequence). The CDR3 runs to 12 residues. The V end was cut by 3 bases, the J end by 7 bases, with 10 bases between.

This clonotype was observed a handful of times. The chain recombines TRBV30 with TRBJ2-2; D possibly corresponds to TRBD1 (5 bases). The CDR3 has 18 amino acids. V was clipped by 1 base and J by 1 base, with 19 bases between them. The germline V gene has CDR1 GTSNPN and CDR2 SVGIG (reference sequence). For the CDR3, the DNA is TGTGCCTGGAGTGATTTGGAAGCCCGACAGAGGAACACCGGGGAGCTGTTTTTT. Its translation: CAWSDLEARQRNTGELFF.

This clonotype was counted many times. The chain is built from TRBV4-2 and TRBJ2-7, with 14 bases fitting TRBD2. Germline V gene sequence: CDR1 LGHNA, CDR2 YNFKEQ. This CDR3 has 15 amino acids. Trimming at V came to 4 bases and at J to 5 bases, leaving 4 bases not matched to a gene. The CDR3 spells CASSPTSGRADEQYF. The CDR3 bases are TGTGCCAGCAGCCCGACTAGCGGGAGGGCCGACGAGCAGTACTTC.

This clonotype was recorded only once. A read error may be the cause here, since a much bigger clone is one base away. The chain uses TRBV18 and TRBJ1-4; D remains unclear. This CDR3 is 13 amino acids long. Germline V gene data show CDR1 as KGHSH and CDR2 as LQKENI. Trimming removed 0 bases from V and 7 bases from J, with 6 bases in between. Written as DNA, the CDR3 is TGTGCCAGCTCACCACCCAAAAGTGAAAAACTGTTTTTT. Protein: CASSPPKSEKLFF.

Many counts were recorded for this clonotype. This chain uses TRBV7-6 with TRBJ2-1; D uncertain. Trimming removed 0 bases from V and 0 bases from J, with 6 bases in between. The CDR3 consists of 15 residues. Germline V gene sequence: CDR1 SGHVS, CDR2 FNYEAQ. The CDR3 coding sequence is TGTGCCAGCAGCTTAGCGGCCAGCTCCTACAATGAGCAGTTCTTC. As protein: CASSLAASSYNEQFF. Based on the CDR3 plus reference TRBV7-6 and TRBJ2-1, the full variable domain is GAGVSQSPRYKVTKRGQDVALRCDPISGHVSLYWYRQALGQGPEFLTYFNYEAQQDKSGLPNDRFSAERPEGSISTLTIQRTEQRDSAMYRCASSLAASSYNEQFFGPGTRLTVL.

In its sample, this clonotype was seen many times. The V gene is TRBV19, the J gene TRBJ2-7; 7 positions agree with TRBD2. Germline loops: CDR1 LNHDA, CDR2 SQIVND (reference sequence). Trimming cost V 10 bases and J 2 bases; bases outside gene matches: 11. CDR3 length equals 14 residues. The CDR3 loop reads CATSWASGPYEQYF. DNA of the CDR3: TGTGCCACCTCGTGGGCTAGCGGTCCCTACGAGCAGTACTTC. The variable domain in full, completed from reference TRBV19 and TRBJ2-7, reads DGGITQSPKYLFRKEGQNVTLSCEQNLNHDAMYWYRQDPGQGLRLIYYSQIVNDFQKGDIAEGYSVSREKKESFPLTVTSAQKNPTAFYLCATSWASGPYEQYFGPGTRLTVT.

In its sample, this clonotype was seen many times. V and J are TRBV3-1 and TRBJ2-3, with D possibly matching TRBD2 (5 bases). Looked up from germline, CDR1 is LGHDT and CDR2 is YNNKEL (reference sequence). The CDR3 covers 14 residues. With 8 bases removed from V and 2 bases from J, the gap between germline ends came to 14 bases. This chain's CDR3 is CASRGLRVTDTQYF. DNA of the CDR3: TGTGCCAGCCGAGGACTTAGGGTCACAGATACGCAGTATTTT.

This clonotype came up many times. This chain uses TRBV15 with TRBJ1-5; 7 bases fit TRBD1. Germline CDR1 LNHNV, CDR2 YYDKDF (reference sequence). J gave up 4 bases and V 2 bases, and 5 bases lay outside the gene matches. The CDR3 consists of 15 residues. CDR3 coding DNA: TGTGCCACCAGCAGACCACAGGGGTCTAATCAGCCCCAGCATTTT. It is translated as CATSRPQGSNQPQHF.

This clonotype was found many times. The chain combines TRBV5-1 with TRBJ2-5, with TRBD2 matching over 12 bases. J gave up 2 bases and V 5 bases, and 10 bases lay outside the gene matches. Germline lookup yields CDR1 SGHRS and CDR2 YFSETQ. This CDR3 region has 17 residues. The CDR3 DNA is TGCGCCAGCAGACGGGCTCCACTAGCGGGGGGTCAAGAGACCCAGTACTTC. The encoded protein is CASRRAPLAGGQETQYF.

Comment on this clonotype: A much larger clone lies one base from this, so it may be a read error. V and J are TRBV18 and TRBJ2-7; TRBD1 aligns across 7 bases. Per germline, CDR1 KGHSH and CDR2 LQKENI. The CDR3 is made up of 14 amino acids. J was trimmed by 5 bases and V by 2 bases; bases with no gene match: 6. The CDR3 DNA is TGTGCCAGCTCACCATTGGGACAGACCGACGAGCAGTACTTC. Its protein product is CASSPLGQTDEQYF.